Given below is one T cell receptor beta chain in context. Its antigen remains unknown. This sample was taken from a study of cytomegalovirus exposure and HLA in healthy donors. PCR was performed using 60 Vbeta and 13 Jbeta primers. Clones were read by immunoSEQ multiplex PCR, and TCRdb kept only the in-frame ones, dropping some. The sample consists of about 97,000 clones, approximately 70% of them appearing once. General study points: A prior analysis recorded that most TCR beta V segments were productive about 87% or about 30% of the time. Judged likely to be a sequencing artifact was a cluster of highly shared sequence variants. Analysis performed later found about 17,000 TCR beta sequences associated with HLA alleles at 0.05 false discovery rate. A few CMV-associated chains were confirmed in vitro to be specific for CMV antigens.

The V gene's germline CDR1 is LNHNV and CDR2 YYDKDF (reference sequence). Trimming left V 6 bases short and J 1 base short, with 13 bases between. CDR3 length: 14 amino acids. The sequencing input was PBMCs. The chain carries TRBV15 and TRBJ2-7; D might be TRBD2 (7 bases). The source of this sequence is a man between 40 and 49 years old in good health and CMV-seronegative. Written as DNA, the CDR3 is TGTGCCACCAGAGGGGGGGGCATTTCCTACGAGCAGTACTTC. Translated, it gives CATRGGGISYEQYF.